The TCR beta chain described here comes from a study of blood T cell repertoires in COVID-19. Turning to the study itself: Samples came from the United States, Italy and Spain, spanning acute and convalescent COVID-19. T cells, B-cell-depleted T cells, or PBMCs supplied cDNA or gDNA.

This CDR3 has 12 residues. The germline V gene encodes CDR1 SGHDT and CDR2 YYEEEE. Trimming pared 4 bases from V and 7 bases from J, leaving 9 bases between. Everyone who took part was roughly 18 to 89 years old, and they came from about 23 US areas. Participant reports of clinical history set cohort assignment. This table comes from immunoSEQ multiplex PCR, and its TCRdb copy is limited to in-frame clones, with some not included. The table shows some 300,000 clones, with more than 75% occurring only once. The TCR sequence derives from a woman aged 60-75 years in a cohort exposed to, infected with or recovered from COVID-19 (not recorded which). V and J are TRBV5-6 and TRBJ1-5, with D perhaps TRBD1 (6 bases). Material: PBMCs or T cells enriched from blood (not recorded which). For the CDR3, the DNA is TGTGCCAGCAGCCGTACAGGGCAGCCCCAGCATTTT. Its protein product is CASSRTGQPQHF.